The clone carrying this T cell receptor (beta chain) was detected many times. Its antigen is as yet unknown. This CDR3 is built from 16 residues. The germline V and J ends were trimmed by 2 bases and 0 bases, with 11 bases remaining between them. Germline V gene data show CDR1 as SNHLY and CDR2 as FYNNEI. The method was immunoSEQ multiplex PCR; TCRdb's version includes in-frame clones alone and lacks a portion of them. The sample holds about 92,000 clones; roughly 90% are singletons and the top ten take less than 3.5%. The data belong to a study of T cell responses to AZD1222 COVID-19 vaccine. Study results and caveats: Repertoire sampling was restricted to post-peak T cell response timepoints.

This receptor was obtained from an adult in good health. The J gene is TRBJ2-1, the V gene TRBV2, with D hard to call. The sequenced sample was peripheral blood, obtained on day 0 of AZD1222 vaccination. As DNA, the CDR3 is TGTGCCAGCAGTGAAATTGGGGTAAGCTCCTACAATGAGCAGTTCTTC. Protein: CASSEIGVSSYNEQFF. Based on the CDR3 plus reference TRBV2 and TRBJ2-1, the full variable domain is EPEVTQTPSHQVTQMGQEVILRCVPISNHLYFYWYRQILGQKVEFLVSFYNNEISEKSEIFDDQFSVERPDGSNFTLKIRSTKLEDSAMYFCASSEIGVSSYNEQFFGPGTRLTVL.